A selection of T cell receptor beta chains follows, all from one sample in a study of beta chain features in type 1 diabetes. Here immunoSEQ multiplex PCR was the method, and the copy in TCRdb shows in-frame clones only, minus some. The sample lists roughly 300,000 clones, around 15% occurring once. Input material: naive CD4+ T cells from blood. These receptors were collected from a man aged 30 to 45 with type 1 diabetes. The CDR3 runs from the conserved cysteine through the conserved F or W. Fields, in order: CDR3 length, J gene, V gene, D gene, clone size, CDR3 DNA, CDR3 protein. The D gene is left open where the match is weak. Not every row has a clone size; where given, it reads once, few, many or a size class.

15 TRBJ1-1 TRBV4-2 TRBD1 . TGTGCCAGCAGCCAACCTGGACAGGGAAACACTGAAGCTTTCTTT CASSQPGQGNTEAFF
13 TRBJ2-1 TRBV5-1 TRBD2 . TGCGCCAGCAGCCCCGGGACTAGCGATGAGCAGTTCTTC CASSPGTSDEQFF
15 TRBJ1-5 TRBV18 . . TGTGCCAGCTCACCACAGCGATATAGCAATCAGCCCCAGCATTTT CASSPQRYSNQPQHF
15 TRBJ2-7 TRBV9 TRBD2 . TGTGCCAGCAGCGTAGGAGCGGGAGGGCCGGAGGAGCAGTACTTC CASSVGAGGPEEQYF
18 TRBJ2-5 TRBV27 TRBD2 . TGTGCCAGCAGTTTATCGGCCTGGGGACTAGCGACACAAGAGACCCAGTACTTC CASSLSAWGLATQETQYF
15 TRBJ2-1 TRBV7-2 . few TGTGCCAGCAGCTTGGGCCAGCCAACCTACAATGAGCAGTTCTTC CASSLGQPTYNEQFF
18 TRBJ2-1 TRBV7-2 TRBD2 . TGTGCCAGCAGCTTAGCGCCTAGCGGGAGGGCATCCTACAATGAGCAGTTCTTC CASSLAPSGRASYNEQFF
14 TRBJ1-5 TRBV5-1 . . TGCGCCAGCAGCTTGGGACAGGCAGATCAGCCCCAGCATTTT CASSLGQADQPQHF
15 TRBJ2-1 TRBV25-1 . few TGTGCCAGCAGAAGAGACAGCCGCTCCTACAATGAGCAGTTCTTC CASRRDSRSYNEQFF
16 TRBJ1-1 TRBV9 . . TGTGCCAGCAGCGAGGGTACAGGGCGAGTGAACACTGAAGCTTTCTTT CASSEGTGRVNTEAFF
15 TRBJ2-6 TRBV30 . . TGTGCCGTTGACGTTGGGAGCTCTGGGGCCAACGTCCTGACTTTC CAVDVGSSGANVLTF
14 TRBJ1-1 TRBV6-6 . . TGTGCCAGCAGTTACTCGAATGTGAGGACTGAAGCTTTCTTT CASSYSNVRTEAFF
13 TRBJ2-2 TRBV18 . few TGTGCCAGCTCACCCCAAAACACCGGGGAGCTGTTTTTT CASSPQNTGELFF
14 TRBJ1-1 TRBV7-9 . few TGTGCCAGCTCTTGGCTCTTTCCGAACACTGAAGCTTTCTTT CASSWLFPNTEAFF
15 TRBJ1-1 TRBV5-1 . . TGCGCCAGCAGCACCGGCGGTGGGGCAAACACTGAAGCTTTCTTT CASSTGGGANTEAFF